This T cell receptor beta chain was captured by sequencing in a study of radiation and T cells in renal cell carcinoma. Assay: immunoSEQ multiplex PCR; the TCRdb copy retains only in-frame clones and omits some. The table shows more than 65,000 clones, with around 85% occurring only once. The time point was: blood 2 weeks post-SBRT. This sample's treatment: 15 Gy SBRT to primary tumor, nephrectomy 4 weeks later. Material: blood, obtained from a patient whose treatment included radiotherapy and nephrectomy. This clonotype was sampled from a woman between 50 and 59 years old with renal cell carcinoma.

DNA of the CDR3: TGTGCCAGCAGTTACCGTACGGACTCTGGGGCCAACGTCCTGACTTTC. Amino acid sequence: CASSYRTDSGANVLTF. This sequence joins TRBV6-6 and TRBJ2-6; D unresolved. Deletions cut 2 bases from V and 0 bases from J, with 8 bases between. The CDR3 consists of 16 residues. The V gene's germline CDR1 is MNHNY and CDR2 SVGAGI (reference sequence).